This T cell receptor beta chain is from a study of blood T cell repertoires in COVID-19. Study-wide context: Both acute and convalescent COVID-19 samples were obtained from the United States, Italy and Spain. The analysed material was cDNA or gDNA that came from T cells, B-cell-depleted T cells, or PBMCs.

In the original workflow: From reference gene primer amplification, estimates of nucleated cell counts were derived. Generated by immunoSEQ multiplex PCR, the TCRdb table keeps only in-frame clones and is missing some. From that table come the V and J calls and clone size; the DNA was used to work out D and trimming. Altogether around 190,000 clones are present, 80% to 90% being singletons, with the ten largest covering 1.9%. Trimming removed 5 bases from V and 4 bases from J, with 9 bases in between. The CDR3 runs 12 residues. The gene calls are TRBV12-3 or TRBV12-4 and TRBJ2-7; D is possibly TRBD2 (6 bases). Material for sequencing was peripheral blood. This TCR was recovered from a man aged 18 to 35 who had recovered from COVID-19. CDR3 in DNA: TGTGCCAGCAGTCGGGACTCTTACGAGCAGTACTTC. Protein: CASSRDSYEQYF.